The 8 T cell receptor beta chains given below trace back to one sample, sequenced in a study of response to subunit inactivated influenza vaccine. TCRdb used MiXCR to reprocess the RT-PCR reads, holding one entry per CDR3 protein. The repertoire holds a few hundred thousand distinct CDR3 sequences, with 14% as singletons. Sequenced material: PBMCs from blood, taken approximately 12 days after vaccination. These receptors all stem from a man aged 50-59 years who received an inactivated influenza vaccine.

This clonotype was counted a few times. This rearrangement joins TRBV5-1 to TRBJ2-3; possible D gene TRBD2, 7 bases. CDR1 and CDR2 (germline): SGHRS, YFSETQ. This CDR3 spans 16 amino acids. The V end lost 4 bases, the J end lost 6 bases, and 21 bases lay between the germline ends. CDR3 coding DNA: TGCGCCAGCAGCCACGCGGGGGCGGGGATTGCGGATACGCAGTATTTT. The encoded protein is CASSHAGAGIADTQYF.

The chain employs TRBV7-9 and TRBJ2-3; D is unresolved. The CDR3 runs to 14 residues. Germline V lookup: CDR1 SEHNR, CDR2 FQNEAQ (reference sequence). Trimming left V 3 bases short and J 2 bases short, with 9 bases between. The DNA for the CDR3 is TGTGCCAGCAGCTTGTCTCCAGTCACAGATACGCAGTATTTT. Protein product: CASSLSPVTDTQYF.

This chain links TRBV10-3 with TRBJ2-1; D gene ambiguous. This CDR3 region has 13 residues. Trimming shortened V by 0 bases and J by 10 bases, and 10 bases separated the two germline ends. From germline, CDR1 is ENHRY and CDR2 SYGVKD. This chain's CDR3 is CAISESFANEQFF. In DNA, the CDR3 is TGTGCCATCAGTGAGTCTTTTGCGAACGAGCAGTTCTTC.

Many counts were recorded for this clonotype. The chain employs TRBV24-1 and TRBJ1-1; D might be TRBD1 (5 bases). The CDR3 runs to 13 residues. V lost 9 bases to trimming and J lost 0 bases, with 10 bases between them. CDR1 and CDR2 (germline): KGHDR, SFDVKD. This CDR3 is CATQGHLNTEAFF. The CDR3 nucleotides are TGTGCCACCCAGGGCCACCTGAACACTGAAGCTTTCTTT.

The CDR3 protein is CASSLVGRTDTQYF. The CDR3 DNA reads as TGTGCCAGCAGCTTAGTAGGGCGGACGGATACGCAGTATTTT. This chain connects TRBV7-9 to TRBJ2-3; D gene uncertain. Deletions cut 1 base from V and 6 bases from J, with 11 bases between. The CDR3 totals 14 residues. Germline loops: CDR1 SEHNR, CDR2 FQNEAQ (reference sequence).

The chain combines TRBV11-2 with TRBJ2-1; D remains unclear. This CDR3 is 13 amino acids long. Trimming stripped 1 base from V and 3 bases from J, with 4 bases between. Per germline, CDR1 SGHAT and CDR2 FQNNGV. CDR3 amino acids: CASSLAHYNEQFF. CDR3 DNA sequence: TGTGCCAGCAGCTTAGCCCACTACAATGAGCAGTTCTTC. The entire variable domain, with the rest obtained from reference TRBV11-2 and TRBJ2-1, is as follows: EAGVAQSPRYKIIEKRQSVAFWCNPISGHATLYWYQQILGQGPKLLIQFQNNGVVDDSQLPKDRFSAERLKGVDSTLKIQPAKLEDSAVYLCASSLAHYNEQFFGPGTRLTVL.

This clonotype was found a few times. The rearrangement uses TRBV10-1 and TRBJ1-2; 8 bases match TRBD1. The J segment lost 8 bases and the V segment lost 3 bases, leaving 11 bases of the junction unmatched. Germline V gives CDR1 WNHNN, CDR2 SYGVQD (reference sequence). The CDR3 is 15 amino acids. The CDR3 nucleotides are TGCGCCAGCAGTGAACAACAGGGGGTCCAGGAAGGCTACACCTTC. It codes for CASSEQQGVQEGYTF.

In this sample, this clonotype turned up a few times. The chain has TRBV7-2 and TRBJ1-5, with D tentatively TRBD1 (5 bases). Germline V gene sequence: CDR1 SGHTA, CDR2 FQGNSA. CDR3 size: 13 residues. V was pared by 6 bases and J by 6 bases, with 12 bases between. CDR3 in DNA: TGTGCCAGCAGGTCAGGGAGGAGTCAGCCCCAGCATTTT. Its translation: CASRSGRSQPQHF.